These T cell receptor beta chains were read from a single sample in a study of blood T cell repertoires in COVID-19. Sequencing was performed with immunoSEQ multiplex PCR; in TCRdb, only in-frame clones are kept and a portion is missing. The sample has hundreds of thousands of clones; 75% to 90% are singletons. Sequenced input: peripheral blood. These receptors were collected from a woman aged 55-70 years with COVID-19, enrolled during active disease. CDR3s include the opening cysteine and the closing phenylalanine or tryptophan. Clone size is stated in some rows and not others, as once, few, many or a class when expanded.

TRBJ2-7,once,TRBV7-2,CASSLRLAGAYEQYF
TRBJ1-2,.,TRBV5-1,CASSWGQGNYGYTF
TRBJ1-6,.,TRBV6-1,CASSEDGSSYNSPLHF
TRBJ1-4,.,TRBV7-9,CASSLAIGGFREKLFF
TRBJ1-3,many,TRBV7-8,CASSPQEHSGNTIYF
TRBJ1-1,.,TRBV18,CASSPRAGEIGNTEAFF
TRBJ1-2,once,TRBV18,CASSPFIDRVYGYTF
TRBJ1-1,.,TRBV2,CASSEAQGRATEAFF
TRBJ1-5,.,TRBV30,CAWSGQGDQPQHF
TRBJ1-1,.,TRBV6-5,CASSHLALTEAFF
TRBJ2-1,.,TRBV10-3,CAISGALGTGDNEQFF
TRBJ1-1,few,TRBV7-3,CASSQGIDTEAFF
TRBJ1-1,.,TRBV7-9,CATQQGAMNTEAFF
TRBJ1-1,.,TRBV16,CASSQSSVNTEAFF
TRBJ1-2,.,TRBV5-1,CASSFRDRSDSYTF
TRBJ2-7,.,TRBV2,CASSEESSYEQYF
TRBJ2-3,.,TRBV5-5,CASSSFSGGAGDTQYF
TRBJ1-2,.,TRBV6-5,CASRVEGDNGYTF
TRBJ1-4,few,TRBV7-9,CASSIDRVNEKLFF
TRBJ1-1,once,TRBV15,CATSREGGVRSLTEAFF
TRBJ1-5,.,TRBV6-6,CATVAGIGDSNQPQHF
TRBJ1-1,.,TRBV7-6,CASSLASRSGGSNTEAFF
TRBJ1-2,.,TRBV6-5,CASSSPWGDGYTF
TRBJ2-5,.,TRBV29-1,CSVERGRGETQYF
TRBJ2-5,.,TRBV6-6,CASSDWTGQETQYF
TRBJ1-2,.,TRBV20-1,CSVEPNYGYTF
TRBJ2-5,.,TRBV9,CASSPLGWASGVQETQYF
TRBJ1-1,.,TRBV3-1/TRBV3-2,CASSPGGTEAFF
TRBJ1-1,.,TRBV19,CASSRGWTPEAFF
TRBJ2-5,.,TRBV5-1,CASSYLAGGAGETQYF
TRBJ2-1,once,TRBV7-3,CASSPSRDTTGNEQFF
TRBJ2-6,.,TRBV18,CASSPRPSGDSGANVLTF
TRBJ1-6,.,TRBV6-5,CASSVTGGGSPLHF
TRBJ1-4,.,TRBV7-6,CASSLGGSATNEKLFF
TRBJ2-7,.,TRBV29-1,CSVEDQGFYEQYF
TRBJ1-5,.,TRBV2,CASTFYPGGGLVDQPQHF
TRBJ2-5,.,TRBV7-2,CASSLRAQGETQYF
TRBJ2-7,.,TRBV6-5,CASSSPQDRESDEQYF
TRBJ2-7,once,TRBV7-8,CASSPTVYEQYF
TRBJ2-3,.,TRBV24-1,CATSDPRGSADTQYF
TRBJ1-2,.,TRBV7-9,CASSPPDSGGYTF
TRBJ1-5,.,TRBV30,CAWSPLETGGRQPQHF
TRBJ2-1,once,TRBV7-9,CASSLRGSDEQFF
TRBJ1-6,.,TRBV11-2,CASSQGFMDSPLHF
TRBJ2-5,.,TRBV7-2,CASSLGGTGAVAQYF
TRBJ2-5,.,TRBV2,CASIRHPGQGEETQYF
TRBJ2-5,.,TRBV5-8,CASSLEGQGRETQYF
TRBJ1-2,.,TRBV7-9,CASSLGYSGYYGYTF
TRBJ1-2,.,TRBV4-1,CASSPEQGRYNGYTF
TRBJ2-5,.,TRBV2,CASSYPRGQGYQETQYF
TRBJ2-5,.,TRBV25-1,CASSIIAGWETQYF
TRBJ2-7,.,TRBV27,CASSLRGYSSYEQYF
TRBJ1-5,.,TRBV30,CAWSVLQGSQPQHF
TRBJ2-3,.,TRBV6-2/TRBV6-3,CASSYTGGWGSTDTQYF
TRBJ2-7,.,TRBV25-1,CASSIGQGTYEQYF
TRBJ2-7,.,TRBV7-6,CASSLSGPTYEQYF
TRBJ1-2,.,TRBV27,CASSLSSGGVGGYTF
TRBJ2-1,.,TRBV24-1,CATSDSWRGDNEQFF
TRBJ2-5,.,TRBV5-8,CASSLGTGAETQYF